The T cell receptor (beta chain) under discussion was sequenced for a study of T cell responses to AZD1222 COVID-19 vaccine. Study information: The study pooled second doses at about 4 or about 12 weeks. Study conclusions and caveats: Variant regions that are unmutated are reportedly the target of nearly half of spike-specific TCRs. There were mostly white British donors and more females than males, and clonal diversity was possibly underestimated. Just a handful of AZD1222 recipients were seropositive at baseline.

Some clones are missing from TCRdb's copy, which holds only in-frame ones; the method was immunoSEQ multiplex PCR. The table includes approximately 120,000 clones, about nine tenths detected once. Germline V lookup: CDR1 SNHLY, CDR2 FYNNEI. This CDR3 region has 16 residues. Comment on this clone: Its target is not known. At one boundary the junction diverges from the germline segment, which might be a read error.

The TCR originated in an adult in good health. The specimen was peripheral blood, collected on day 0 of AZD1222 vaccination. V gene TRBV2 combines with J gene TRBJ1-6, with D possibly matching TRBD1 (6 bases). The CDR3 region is CASSKGGSSYNSPLHF. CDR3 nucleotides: TGTGCCAGCAGTAAAGGGGGGAGCTCCTATAATTCACCCCTCCATTTT.